This T cell receptor (beta chain) was recovered during a study of molecular identifiers for immune sequencing clone quantification. Study-wide points: Among 800,000 to 1,000,000 naive cells, as was reported, spiked Jurkat TCR RNA from one cell was detectable.

V was trimmed by 0 bases and J by 9 bases, leaving 12 bases between them. The germline V gene has CDR1 LGHNA and CDR2 YSLEER. CDR3 length equals 15 residues. This clonotype was recorded a few times. Its cognate antigen is unknown. The authors built bulk TCR libraries by previously described methods with listed TCR primers. MiXCR, applied by TCRdb to the PCR reads, yields one record per CDR3 protein. Among about 640,000 distinct CDR3 sequences listed, 15% to 20% were seen once. The chain is built from TRBV4-3 and TRBJ1-6; no definite D call. This clonotype was sampled from a human donor in good health. Some libraries in this study had Jurkat cell RNA spiked in. Sample: naive CD8+ T cells from blood, with Jurkat cell RNA spiked in. The subset denotes: FACS-sorted CD8+CD4-CCR7+CD45RA+ naive T cells. The CDR3 DNA sequence: TGCGCCAGCAGCCAAGATTTCCCCGAGAGTTCACCCCTCCACTTT. It translates to CASSQDFPESSPLHF.